The clone carrying this T cell receptor beta chain was seen at least ten times. Its antigen is as yet unknown. This CDR3 has 14 residues. V lost 5 bases to trimming and J lost 4 bases, with 12 bases between them. Germline values: CDR1 MNHNS, CDR2 SASEGT. If no ophthalmopathy progression occurred within 18 months, Graves' hyperthyroidism was stable. Researchers took RNA transcripts and amplified the TCR beta CDR3 regions from them. First-round RT-PCR targeting the TCR CDR3 was performed with the HTBI primer set. Using its own MiXCR run on the multiplex PCR reads, TCRdb lists one record per CDR3 protein. The table shows some 200,000 distinct CDR3 sequences, with over 15% occurring only once. This sample stems from a study of T cells in Graves' hyperthyroidism and ophthalmopathy. Notes on the study in general: The model identified upcoming ophthalmopathy a median around 6 months ahead of onset. Within blood appeared most thyroid clonotypes that had expanded above 0.001. A model of 13 V-J features distinguished ophthalmopathy from stable hyperthyroidism.

The chain joins TRBV6-1 to TRBJ2-1, with TRBD2 as a possible D gene (6 bases). Input material: blood. The sequence was obtained from a man aged 45-60 years with Graves' hyperthyroidism. CDR3 sequence reads: CASSYSGGYNEQFF. Written as DNA, the CDR3 is TGTGCCAGCAGTTACAGTGGAGGGTACAATGAGCAGTTCTTC.